Each of the 10 T cell receptor beta chains below was sequenced from the same sample in a study of blood T cells in healthy people across ages. Together with a sample-barcoded 5' primer, a J-beta primer mix was included in a second PCR lasting about 7 to 11 cycles. TCRdb re-derived calls from the 5' RACE reads in MiXCR, one entry per CDR3 protein. Of around 1,000,000 distinct CDR3 sequences in the sample, roughly two fifths are singletons; the top ten hold less than 15%. The sequenced sample was blood. The receptor source for this set is a man aged 18 to 29 in good health.

There are many counts of this clonotype. V and J are TRBV20-1 and TRBJ2-7, with 7 bases matching TRBD1. The germline V gene has CDR1 DFQATT and CDR2 SNEGSKA (reference sequence). V gave up 5 bases and J gave up 2 bases; unmatched junction bases: 3. The CDR3 contains 12 residues. The CDR3 spells CSASQGTYEQYF. The CDR3 DNA reads as TGCAGTGCTTCACAGGGGACCTACGAGCAGTACTTC.

The chain couples TRBV7-9 to TRBJ2-1, with 11 bases matching TRBD1. The ends lost 1 base at V and 12 bases at J; junction bases unmatched: 17. Germline values: CDR1 SEHNR, CDR2 FQNEAQ (reference sequence). This CDR3 region has 18 residues. For the CDR3, the DNA is TGTGCCAGCAGCTTAGAAAAAACCCGGACAGGGGGCATGGATGGGCAGTTCTTC. It specifies CASSLEKTRTGGMDGQFF.

This clonotype was seen just once. The V and J genes are TRBV14 and TRBJ2-1, with 7 bases identical to TRBD2. Germline CDR1 and CDR2: SGHDN and FVKESK. J was trimmed by 2 bases and V by 1 base; bases with no gene match: 14. The CDR3 length is 19 residues. Here the CDR3 reads CASSQGPDSGRGTYNEQFF. The DNA of the CDR3 is TGTGCCAGCAGCCAAGGACCAGATAGTGGGCGGGGGACCTACAATGAGCAGTTCTTC.

The rearrangement joins TRBV7-9 to TRBJ2-3; unclear D gene. With 5 bases removed from V and 2 bases from J, the gap between germline ends came to 17 bases. The CDR3 extends over 16 amino acids. CDR1 and CDR2 (germline): SEHNR, FQNEAQ (reference sequence). DNA of the CDR3: TGTGCCAGCAGCCCCCTTTCCGGGCAGTTCACAGATACGCAGTATTTT. Its translation is CASSPLSGQFTDTQYF.

The CDR3 DNA follows: TGCGCCAGCAGACTAGCGGGGGTTAGCTCCTACAATGAGCAGTTCTTC. It codes for CASRLAGVSSYNEQFF. The J gene is TRBJ2-1, the V gene TRBV5-1; 11 bases fit TRBD2. The CDR3 is 16 residues long. CDR1 and CDR2 (germline): SGHRS, YFSETQ. Losses at the gene ends were 5 bases for V and 0 bases for J; bases not matched to a gene: 4.

This chain joins TRBV7-2 and TRBJ1-2; D might be TRBD1 (6 bases). Germline lookup yields CDR1 SGHTA and CDR2 FQGNSA. Trimming removed 6 bases at V and 4 bases at J, with 21 bases between. The length of the CDR3 is 16 residues. In nucleotides, the CDR3 is TGTGCCAGCAGTCTAACGTACAGGGTAGAGGTCTATGGCTACACCTTC. It is translated as CASSLTYRVEVYGYTF.

This sequence joins TRBV4-2 and TRBJ2-1, with 9 bases aligning to TRBD2. Germline V gives CDR1 LGHNA, CDR2 YNFKEQ. The CDR3 extends over 15 amino acids. Losses at the gene ends were 0 bases for V and 9 bases for J; bases not matched to a gene: 6. The CDR3 sequence is CASSQDGGGAGEQFF. As DNA, the CDR3 is TGTGCCAGCAGCCAAGACGGCGGGGGGGCCGGTGAGCAGTTCTTC.

The V and J genes are TRBV20-1 and TRBJ2-3; 9 positions agree with TRBD2. CDR1 is DFQATT, CDR2 SNEGSKA, per germline (reference sequence). This CDR3 region has 15 residues. V shed 6 bases and J 2 bases; nucleotides not matched to a gene: 9. The CDR3 bases are TGCAGTGCCATACCCTTAGCGGGGGACACAGATACGCAGTATTTT. It yields the protein CSAIPLAGDTDTQYF.

This clonotype was detected a few times. The chain joins TRBV5-1 to TRBJ2-2; 9 bases match TRBD1. V lost 3 bases to trimming and J lost 2 bases; unmatched junction nucleotides: 8. Germline CDR1 and CDR2: SGHRS and YFSETQ. The CDR3 spans 17 residues. CDR3 nucleotide sequence: TGCGCCAGCAGCTCGGAAGGGACAGGGAGTAACACCGGGGAGCTGTTTTTT. This gives the protein CASSSEGTGSNTGELFF.

This clonotype occurred a few times. This sequence joins TRBV20-1 and TRBJ2-5; 10 bases align to TRBD1. V was clipped by 0 bases and J by 5 bases; unmatched bases: 18. The CDR3 loop spans 19 amino acids. Germline values: CDR1 DFQATT, CDR2 SNEGSKA (reference sequence). Here the CDR3 reads CSARDGPTGTGERLETQYF. Written as DNA, the CDR3 is TGCAGTGCTAGAGATGGCCCTACCGGGACAGGGGAACGATTGGAGACCCAGTACTTC.